This TCR beta chain was documented in a study of cytomegalovirus exposure and HLA in healthy donors. This CDR3 is built from 14 residues. Trimming took 6 bases from V and 6 from J; bases not matched to a gene: 8. Germline CDR1 is KGHSH and CDR2 is LQKENI. This clone was recorded once. No antigen is known for it. Points from the study as a whole: As was reported, the classifier diagnosed cytomegalovirus status with high specificity and sensitivity.

PCR amplification relied on 60 Vbeta primers (plus 13 Jbeta primers). TCRdb keeps only in-frame clones here, not all; method: immunoSEQ multiplex PCR. This table has some 160,000 clones, 70% to 80% appearing once. This TCR derives from a woman between 35 and 50 years old in good health and CMV-seronegative. The sequenced sample consisted of PBMCs. The gene calls are TRBV18 and TRBJ1-2; 9 bases map to TRBD1. CDR3 nucleotides: TGTGCCAGCTCGTCTGGGGGACAGGGTGATGGCTACACCTTC. Translation gives CASSSGGQGDGYTF.